This T cell receptor (beta chain) was sequenced in a study of shared clonotypes between healthy human individuals. Whole-study findings and limits: Naive subsets usually exceeded memory subsets in estimated richness. Non-shared clonotypes showed lower generation probabilities than clonotypes common to all four donors.

As concerns this clone: Its matching antigen is unknown. The sample holds other DNA sequences that translate to the same CDR3.

Clones were sequenced by immunoSEQ multiplex PCR, and TCRdb holds only the in-frame ones, with some missing. The repertoire includes approximately 640,000 clones, 72% of them detected once, and under 2% sits in the top ten. The germline CDR1 and CDR2 sequences are SGHRS and YFSETQ. This CDR3 contains 16 residues. V gave up 0 bases and J gave up 1 base; unmatched junction bases: 5. The receptor was derived from a woman aged 25-40 years in good health. This chain links TRBV5-1 with TRBJ2-3; the match to TRBD2 covers 7 bases. The sample taken for sequencing was memory CD4+ T cells sorted from blood. Subset here: CD45RA-negative fraction. As DNA, the CDR3 is TGCGCCAGCAGCTTGGGGGCGGGAGATGGCACAGATACGCAGTATTTT. It codes for CASSLGAGDGTDTQYF.